A selection of T cell receptor beta chains follows, all from one sample in a study of post-analysis software for immune sequencing data. TCRdb reanalysed the PCR reads using MiXCR and keeps one entry per CDR3 protein. The data show some 800,000 distinct CDR3 sequences, with 35% to 55% seen just once and around 4.7% held by the top ten. The sample consisted of blood. Source of these receptors: a girl aged 10-17 years with multiple sclerosis. Each CDR3 is given with its conserved first and last residue. A D gene is named only where the DNA matches it firmly. Only part of the rows carry a size: once, few, many, or a class if the clone is expanded.

TRBJ2-3 TRBV29-1 - TRBD2 CSVELAGGLSDTQYF TGCAGCGTTGAACTAGCGGGAGGGCTCTCAGATACGCAGTATTTT
TRBJ1-1 TRBV4-1 few - CAPKRPVREAFF TGCGCGCCTAAGAGACCCGTACGTGAAGCTTTCTTT
TRBJ2-7 TRBV3-1 - - CASSFYQGNEQYF TGTGCCAGCAGTTTTTATCAGGGGAACGAGCAGTACTTC
TRBJ1-2 TRBV20-1 - - CSARVGDLPGYGYTF TGCAGTGCTAGAGTGGGGGACCTCCCCGGCTATGGCTACACCTTC
TRBJ2-7 TRBV6-6 few TRBD1 CASSQTGVGEQYF TGTGCCAGCAGTCAGACAGGGGTGGGCGAGCAGTACTTC
TRBJ1-6 TRBV13 - - CASSLVKTPGSPLHF TGTGCCAGCAGCTTAGTCAAAACGCCGGGTTCACCCCTCCACTTT
TRBJ1-2 TRBV20-1 - - CSARALEGYTF TGCAGTGCTAGAGCACTGGAGGGCTACACCTTC
TRBJ2-7 TRBV3-1 - - CASSGGQLYEQYF TGTGCCAGCAGCGGCGGACAGCTCTACGAGCAGTACTTC
TRBJ2-5 TRBV12-3/TRBV12-4 - - CASSLDPGQETQYF TGTGCCAGCAGTTTGGACCCCGGGCAAGAGACCCAGTACTTC
TRBJ2-5 TRBV11-3 - TRBD2 CASSLRLAGGLRETQYF TGTGCCAGCAGCTTACGACTAGCGGGAGGCCTCCGGGAGACCCAGTACTTC
TRBJ2-3 TRBV20-1 once - CSAWPRELVSTDTQYF TGCAGTGCCTGGCCCCGGGAACTAGTAAGCACAGATACGCAGTATTTT
TRBJ2-2 TRBV12-3/TRBV12-4 - - CASSRDNTGELFF TGTGCCAGCAGCCGGGACAACACCGGGGAGCTGTTTTTT
TRBJ1-6 TRBV6-5 few TRBD1 CASSPGQNNSPLHF TGTGCCAGCAGTCCGGGACAGAATAATTCACCCCTCCACTTT
TRBJ1-2 TRBV5-8 few - CASSSTEYGYTF TGTGCCAGCAGCTCGACAGAGTATGGCTACACCTTC
TRBJ2-7 TRBV29-1 - TRBD1 CSVETGDRYEQYF TGCAGCGTAGAGACAGGGGATCGGTACGAGCAGTACTTC
TRBJ2-3 TRBV6-5 - - CASSTDSPLTDTQYF TGTGCCAGCAGTACTGACAGTCCCCTCACAGATACGCAGTATTTT
TRBJ2-1 TRBV27 few - CASSLEANYNEQFF TGTGCCAGCAGTTTAGAAGCTAACTACAATGAGCAGTTCTTC
TRBJ2-7 TRBV19 few - CASSIGAHYEQYF TGTGCCAGTAGTATTGGGGCCCACTACGAGCAGTACTTC
TRBJ2-5 TRBV6-6 few TRBD2 CASSSTGLAGETQYF TGTGCCAGCAGCTCCACCGGACTAGCGGGAGAGACCCAGTACTTC
TRBJ1-2 TRBV28 - TRBD1 CASSGSGTAIYGYTF TGTGCCAGCAGTGGTTCCGGGACAGCGATCTATGGCTACACCTTC
TRBJ2-1 TRBV29-1 - - CSVADQGLGVGEQFF TGCAGCGTCGCGGATCAGGGACTGGGGGTGGGTGAGCAGTTCTTC
TRBJ2-4 TRBV6-6 - TRBD1 CASSQGELLAKNIQYF TGTGCCAGCAGTCAGGGGGAGTTGCTAGCCAAAAACATTCAGTACTTC
TRBJ1-1 TRBV12-3/TRBV12-4 - - CASSSPMGPGLMNTEAFF TGTGCCAGCAGTTCCCCTATGGGGCCAGGGCTCATGAACACTGAAGCTTTCTTT
TRBJ2-3 TRBV5-6 - TRBD2 CASSLVGALTSGSGTDTQYF TGTGCCAGCAGCTTGGTAGGGGCGTTGACTAGCGGGAGCGGGACAGATACGCAGTATTTT
TRBJ1-6 TRBV7-2 few TRBD1 CASSVGTESNSPLHF TGTGCCAGCAGCGTCGGGACAGAGTCTAATTCACCCCTCCACTTT
TRBJ2-7 TRBV6-5 - TRBD1 CASSSWDRGFYEQYF TGTGCCAGCAGTTCCTGGGACAGGGGGTTCTACGAGCAGTACTTC
TRBJ2-3 TRBV7-9 once - CASSLSHPTDTQYF TGTGCCAGCAGCTTATCTCACCCAACAGATACGCAGTATTTT
TRBJ2-7 TRBV3-1 - - CASSLARRSYEQYF TGTGCCAGCAGCCTAGCTCGAAGGTCCTACGAGCAGTACTTC
TRBJ2-5 TRBV5-6 many - CASSLVAQETQYF TGTGCCAGCAGCTTGGTAGCCCAAGAGACCCAGTACTTC
TRBJ2-7 TRBV20-1 - - CSASGGWGEQYF TGCAGTGCTAGCGGGGGCTGGGGCGAGCAGTACTTC
TRBJ2-7 TRBV4-1 - TRBD1 CASSHMWDSSYEQYF TGCGCCAGCAGCCATATGTGGGACAGTTCCTACGAGCAGTACTTC
TRBJ2-1 TRBV7-2 few - CASSLSPGNYNEQFF TGTGCCAGCAGCTTATCCCCTGGAAACTACAATGAGCAGTTCTTC
TRBJ2-7 TRBV12-3/TRBV12-4 many - CASSLGRTYEQYF TGTGCCAGCAGTTTAGGCAGGACCTACGAGCAGTACTTC
TRBJ2-7 TRBV5-1 few TRBD2 CASSFSGVYEQYF TGCGCCAGCAGCTTTAGCGGGGTCTACGAGCAGTACTTC
TRBJ2-3 TRBV7-2 - TRBD2 CASSLGGSGRIDTQYF TGTGCCAGCAGCTTAGGGGGTAGCGGGAGGATTGATACGCAGTATTTT
TRBJ2-7 TRBV9 - TRBD2 CASSASGSSEQYF TGTGCCAGCAGCGCTAGCGGGAGTAGCGAGCAGTACTTC
TRBJ2-3 TRBV20-1 - TRBD2 CSTLAGVTDTQYF TGCAGTACCCTAGCGGGAGTTACAGATACGCAGTATTTT
TRBJ2-7 TRBV20-1 few TRBD2 CSARDPALAGVFYEQYF TGCAGTGCTAGAGACCCAGCTCTAGCGGGAGTCTTCTACGAGCAGTACTTC
TRBJ2-5 TRBV29-1 few - CSVESGSGETQYF TGCAGCGTTGAGTCCGGGAGCGGAGAGACCCAGTACTTC
TRBJ2-1 TRBV3-1 few TRBD1 CASSQGTGVYEQFF TGTGCCAGCAGCCAAGGGACAGGGGTATATGAGCAGTTCTTC
TRBJ2-7 TRBV30 once TRBD2 CACLAETYEQYF TGTGCCTGCCTAGCGGAAACCTACGAGCAGTACTTC
TRBJ1-2 TRBV4-1 - TRBD1 CASSQDDRVVGGDYGYTF TGCGCCAGCAGCCAAGACGACAGGGTGGTCGGCGGGGACTATGGCTACACCTTC
TRBJ1-4 TRBV20-1 few - CSARSSLPSEQGQEKLFF TGCAGTGCTAGGAGCAGTTTACCCTCCGAACAGGGCCAGGAAAAACTGTTTTTT
TRBJ1-2 TRBV12-3/TRBV12-4 - - CASSFIGVNYGYTF TGTGCCAGCAGTTTTATAGGGGTCAACTATGGCTACACCTTC
TRBJ2-7 TRBV27 few TRBD1 CASRSGQGALYEQYF TGTGCCAGCAGATCCGGACAGGGGGCTCTCTACGAGCAGTACTTC
TRBJ2-3 TRBV11-3 few - CASSLEQITDTQYF TGTGCCAGCAGCTTAGAACAGATCACAGATACGCAGTATTTT
TRBJ2-1 TRBV18 once TRBD2 CASAEGLAGADEQFF TGTGCCAGCGCGGAGGGGCTAGCGGGAGCCGATGAGCAGTTCTTC
TRBJ2-1 TRBV7-2 few - CASSPPPYNEQFF TGTGCCAGCAGCCCCCCCCCTTACAATGAGCAGTTCTTC
TRBJ1-1 TRBV20-1 once - CSARAPRANTEAFF TGCAGTGCTAGAGCCCCGCGGGCGAACACTGAAGCTTTCTTT
TRBJ2-6 TRBV9 - TRBD1 CASSPRQGTPFPGANVLTF TGTGCCAGCAGCCCAAGACAGGGGACCCCATTCCCTGGGGCCAACGTCCTGACTTTC
TRBJ1-5 TRBV15 - TRBD1 CATSSRDRVNQPQHF TGTGCCACCAGCTCTCGTGACAGGGTGAATCAGCCCCAGCATTTT
TRBJ1-2 TRBV7-6 once - CASSPVIRGDEDGYTF TGTGCCAGCAGCCCCGTGATTCGGGGAGACGAGGATGGCTACACCTTC
TRBJ2-1 TRBV11-1 - - CASSLGRQLPSYNEQFF TGTGCCAGCAGCTTAGGCCGACAGTTACCCTCCTACAATGAGCAGTTCTTC
TRBJ1-2 TRBV18 few - CASSPGRKDPGSYGYTF TGTGCCAGCTCACCAGGTCGAAAGGACCCCGGAAGTTATGGCTACACCTTC